This T cell receptor (beta chain) was sequenced in a study of T cells in Graves' hyperthyroidism and ophthalmopathy. Overall study findings and caveats: Also found in blood were most expanded thyroid clonotypes above 0.001.

Exclusion of patients followed from uncontrolled infection, other autoimmune disease, pregnancy or lactation. Clinical symptoms, serum thyroxine and TRAb, thyroid ultrasound and orbital computed tomography together formed the diagnostic basis. This clonotype was counted at least ten times. The antigen is not known. TCR beta CDR3 regions were amplified from RNA. HTBI primers were employed in a first-round RT-PCR of the TCR CDR3. TCRdb re-called the multiplex PCR reads with MiXCR, one entry per CDR3 protein. Altogether some 650,000 distinct CDR3 sequences are present, about 16% being singletons, with the ten largest covering roughly 3%. The sequencing input was blood. This clonotype originated in a woman aged 40 to 55 with Graves' ophthalmopathy.

The CDR3 DNA reads as TGTGCCAGCAGCCGCCTAGCGGAATACGAGCAGTACTTC. Protein: CASSRLAEYEQYF. The rearrangement uses TRBV3-1 and TRBJ2-7, with 7 bases matching TRBD2. This CDR3 is 13 amino acids long. The trim removed 4 bases at V and 4 bases at J, leaving 4 bases unmatched. Germline loops: CDR1 LGHDT, CDR2 YNNKEL (reference sequence).